Shown below are 6 T cell receptor beta chains from a single sample sequenced in a study of T-cell memory formation after mild COVID-19 (dated by TCRdb to about 2021). Libraries came from 5' RACE. The sequencer was an Illumina NovaSeq 6000. TCRdb applied fastp at Q25 and MiXCR to the public reads, then kept only in-frame beta chains. Rows matching on CDR3 protein sequence are summarized as one entry with the most common DNA and genes. The sample profile shows 350,000 to 450,000 distinct CDR3 sequences; over 13% of them were found once. Approximately 20% of the sample belongs to the ten largest clones. The sequenced material came from PBMCs or a T cell subset sorted from them (not recorded which). These receptors were collected from a man aged 18 to 35 who had mild COVID-19 (a few samples of this study predate the infection). The sample titles of this study are shuffled in the database, so cell type and time point are left out; the donor was told from shared clones.

There are a few counts of this clonotype. The V gene is TRBV20-1, the J gene TRBJ2-5, with 10 bases lining up with TRBD2. The J segment lost 4 bases and the V segment lost 2 bases, leaving 4 bases of the junction unmatched. CDR1 is DFQATT, CDR2 SNEGSKA, per germline (reference sequence). The CDR3 spans 14 residues. CDR3 loop: CSARQGLARETQYF. CDR3 DNA sequence: TGCAGTGCTAGACAGGGACTAGCGCGAGAGACCCAGTACTTC.

The table lists this clonotype with a few counts. The chain links TRBV6-5 to TRBJ2-7; a possible D gene is TRBD1 (5 bases). Germline CDR1 reads MNHEY; CDR2 reads SVGAGI. V lost 1 base and J lost 6, with 19 bases in between. This CDR3 region has 16 residues. DNA for the CDR3: TGTGCCAGCAGTTACTTGCGGACACTGGCTTGGAGCGAGCAGTACTTC. Amino acids: CASSYLRTLAWSEQYF.

This clonotype has only a few counts. This chain connects TRBV7-3 to TRBJ2-2; D is perhaps TRBD1 or TRBD2 (5 bases each). Germline V gene data show CDR1 as SGHTA and CDR2 as FQGTGA. This CDR3 spans 17 amino acids. Between the trimmed V and J ends, which lost 0 bases and 2 bases, there was a span of 13 bases. Here the CDR3 DNA reads TGTGCCAGCAGCTTAACGTTTCCAGGGAGAAACACCGGGGAGCTGTTTTTT. Translated: CASSLTFPGRNTGELFF. Filled out from reference TRBV7-3 and TRBJ2-2, the complete variable domain reads GAGVSQTPSNKVTEKGKYVELRCDPISGHTALYWYRQSLGQGPEFLIYFQGTGAADDSGLPNDRFFAVRPEGSVSTLKIQRTERGDSAVYLCASSLTFPGRNTGELFFGEGSRLTVL.

This clonotype was seen at least ten times. V and J are TRBV7-6 and TRBJ1-1, with D uncertain. Germline CDR1 reads SGHVS; CDR2 reads FNYEAQ. This CDR3 region has 13 residues. V lost 6 bases, J lost 0 bases, and 8 bases lay in between. The CDR3 sequence is CASRLSVNTEAFF. The CDR3 bases are TGTGCCAGCAGACTCTCAGTGAACACTGAAGCTTTCTTT.

As DNA, the CDR3 is TGCGCCAGCAGCCACTACGGGGTCCATTCCGTCGATGAGCAGTTCTTC. This translates into CASSHYGVHSVDEQFF. This chain joins TRBV5-1 and TRBJ2-1; TRBD2 might be the D (5 bases). CDR3 length: 16 amino acids. Germline assignment: CDR1 SGHRS and CDR2 YFSETQ. The V end lost 4 bases, the J end lost 8 bases, and 22 bases lay between the germline ends.

This clonotype has only a few counts. The J gene is TRBJ1-1, the V gene TRBV20-1; D gene unclear. V was shortened by 0 bases and J by 4 bases, with 6 bases between the two germline ends. CDR3 size: 12 residues. Germline V gene data show CDR1 as DFQATT and CDR2 as SNEGSKA (reference sequence). The CDR3 DNA follows: TGCAGTGCTAGAGATCGAGGCACTGAAGCTTTCTTT. Translated: CSARDRGTEAFF.